These 20 T cell receptor beta chains were all obtained from the same sample, sequenced in a study of T cell repertoires in cytomegalovirus infection. TCRdb reanalysed the reads using MiXCR and keeps one entry per CDR3 protein. Of 45,000 to 50,000 distinct CDR3 sequences in the sample, 15% to 25% were seen once. Their cognate antigens are unknown. Sequenced here: CD8+ T cells from cultured PBMCs, sampled from culture after CMV antigen stimulation. These receptors were collected from a human donor in good health (CMV status not recorded). Some clones in this sample may be carry-over from other donors' samples.

This clonotype was seen ten or more times. The chain joins TRBV4-1 to TRBJ1-1; D possibly corresponds to TRBD1 (6 bases). This CDR3 region has 14 residues. The V gene's germline CDR1 is MGHRA and CDR2 YSYEKL. Trimming took 4 bases from V and 5 from J, leaving 14 bases between them. The CDR3 sequence: CASSPGAGTTEAFF. The CDR3 DNA reads as TGCGCCAGCAGCCCAGGGGCGGGAACAACTGAAGCTTTCTTT.

This clonotype was recorded many times. The chain links TRBV7-9 to TRBJ2-5; D perhaps matches TRBD2 (7 bases). Trimming took 7 bases from V and 5 from J, leaving 23 bases between them. The CDR3 consists of 16 residues. The germline V gene encodes CDR1 SEHNR and CDR2 FQNEAQ (reference sequence). CDR3 DNA sequence: TGTGCCAGCATCCACCGGGGGGCCCTAGTTGGGGAGACCCAGTACTTC. It yields the protein CASIHRGALVGETQYF.

This clonotype has more than one count but fewer than ten. The chain has TRBV2 and TRBJ2-1; 10 nucleotides line up with TRBD2. In germline, CDR1 is SNHLY, CDR2 FYNNEI. CDR3 length: 16 amino acids. V lost 6 bases, J lost 2 bases, and 7 bases stayed unmatched. This CDR3 is CASSHPSGGAYNEQFF. Here the CDR3 DNA reads TGTGCCAGCAGCCACCCCAGCGGGGGGGCCTACAATGAGCAGTTCTTC.

The table lists this clonotype with a few counts. Compared with germline, one end of the junction differs, possibly owing to a read error. V and J are TRBV11-2 and TRBJ2-1, with TRBD2 as a possible D gene (6 bases). The CDR3 spans 12 residues. Germline CDR1 is SGHAT and CDR2 is FQNNGV. CDR3 sequence (DNA): TGTGCCAGCAGCCTCGGCGGCCGGGGGATGGTCTTC. This translates into CASSLGGRGMVF.

The chain carries TRBV27 and TRBJ1-2, with 10 bases matching TRBD1. Germline V gives CDR1 MNHEY, CDR2 SMNVEV (reference sequence). V gave up 5 bases and J gave up 8 bases; unmatched junction bases: 8. There are 14 residues in the CDR3. The CDR3 sequence: CASSPRQGAGGYTF. In DNA form, the CDR3 reads TGTGCCAGCAGTCCACGACAGGGGGCGGGAGGCTACACCTTC.

This clonotype was seen at least ten times. The chain uses TRBV28 and TRBJ2-1; 10 bases are shared with TRBD2. CDR1 is MDHEN and CDR2 is SYDVKM in the germline V gene. This CDR3 spans 17 amino acids. J gave up 7 bases and V 4 bases, and 13 bases lay outside the gene matches. CDR3 region: CASSSALWLAGVNEQFF. The CDR3 DNA is TGTGCCAGCAGTTCCGCCCTATGGCTAGCGGGGGTGAATGAGCAGTTCTTC.

The chain carries TRBV7-3 and TRBJ2-5; 7 bases align to TRBD2. Germline CDR1 reads SGHTA; CDR2 reads FQGTGA. This CDR3 has 15 residues. V shed 1 base, J shed 8 bases, and the junction held 10 bases outside the gene matches. CDR3 in DNA: TGTGCCAGCAGCTTAATTCGACTAGCTGGCCTAACCCAGTACTTC. Amino acid sequence: CASSLIRLAGLTQYF. Full variable domain (outside the CDR3, taken from reference TRBV7-3 and TRBJ2-5): GAGVSQTPSNKVTEKGKYVELRCDPISGHTALYWYRQSLGQGPEFLIYFQGTGAADDSGLPNDRFFAVRPEGSVSTLKIQRTERGDSAVYLCASSLIRLAGLTQYFGPGTRLLVL.

This rearrangement joins TRBV30 to TRBJ1-3, with TRBD1 as a possible D gene (6 bases). The V gene lost 4 bases and the J gene lost 0 bases, with 13 bases spanning the gap. CDR1 GTSNPN and CDR2 SVGIG come from the germline V gene (reference sequence). The CDR3 consists of 15 residues. As DNA, the CDR3 is TGTGCCTGGACTGCGGACAGCTTCTCTGGAAACACCATATATTTT. It specifies CAWTADSFSGNTIYF.

In this sample, this clonotype turned up a few times. This sequence joins TRBV12-3 or TRBV12-4 and TRBJ1-5; 7 bases agree with TRBD1. The CDR3 is made up of 15 amino acids. V was pared by 6 bases and J by 1 base, with 6 bases of the junction left unmatched. CDR3 protein: CASSPQGMSNQPQHF. The CDR3, as DNA: TGTGCCAGCAGCCCACAGGGGATGAGCAATCAGCCCCAGCATTTT.

This clonotype has more than one count but fewer than ten. The V call is TRBV20-1, the J call TRBJ2-7; D gene ambiguous. V dropped 1 base and J dropped 0 bases, with 7 bases sitting between them. The CDR3 runs to 13 residues. Germline loops: CDR1 DFQATT, CDR2 SNEGSKA (reference sequence). The DNA of the CDR3 is TGCAGTGCTAGAGGGGCCATCTCCTACGAGCAGTACTTC. This sequence encodes CSARGAISYEQYF.

This clonotype was detected many times. J is TRBJ1-1 and V is TRBV12-3 or TRBV12-4; 9 nucleotides match TRBD1. The length of the CDR3 is 13 residues. The V segment lost 6 bases and the J segment 8 bases; nucleotides outside the gene matches: 7. The CDR3 sequence: CASSTTGGEEAFF. As DNA, the CDR3 is TGTGCCAGCAGCACTACAGGGGGCGAGGAAGCTTTCTTT.

The J gene is TRBJ2-3, the V gene TRBV5-1; no reliable D call. This CDR3 is built from 13 residues. The germline V and J ends were trimmed by 0 bases and 5 bases, with 7 bases remaining between them. Germline assignment: CDR1 SGHRS and CDR2 YFSETQ. This chain's CDR3 is CASSLVAGDTQYF. The CDR3, as DNA: TGCGCCAGCAGCTTGGTGGCCGGAGATACGCAGTATTTT.

This clonotype was seen at least ten times. The chain joins TRBV6-1 to TRBJ1-1; D is unclear. This CDR3 contains 16 residues. Germline CDR1 reads MNHNS; CDR2 reads SASEGT. V was pared by 11 bases and J by 0 bases, with 22 bases between. This chain's CDR3 is CAAQEEFSILNTEAFF. In DNA form, the CDR3 reads TGTGCCGCCCAGGAGGAATTCTCTATTTTGAACACTGAAGCTTTCTTT.

The table lists this clonotype with a few counts. The V call is TRBV4-3, the J call TRBJ2-6; perhaps TRBD2 as D (6 bases). Trimming took 0 bases from V and 1 from J, leaving 13 bases between them. Per the germline V gene, CDR1 is LGHNA and CDR2 is YSLEER. The CDR3 loop spans 18 amino acids. The CDR3 nucleotides read TGCGCCAGCAGCCAAGAATTGGTTCGGGGGTCTGGGGCCAACGTCCTGACTTTC. Translating it yields CASSQELVRGSGANVLTF.

The V call is TRBV30, the J call TRBJ1-5; D is uncertain. CDR1 GTSNPN and CDR2 SVGIG come from the germline V gene (reference sequence). V lost 3 bases to trimming and J lost 1 base, with 13 bases between them. This CDR3 contains 15 residues. The CDR3, as DNA: TGTGCCTGGAGCACAGCAGTAAGCAGCAATCAGCCCCAGCATTTT. As protein: CAWSTAVSSNQPQHF.

This rearrangement joins TRBV27 to TRBJ2-7, with D perhaps matching TRBD1 or TRBD2 (6 bases each). Trimming took 9 bases from V and 2 from J, leaving 20 bases between them. This CDR3 comprises 15 residues. Germline V CDR1 and CDR2: MNHEY, SMNVEV (reference sequence). CDR3 DNA sequence: TGTGCCAGTACTTCCACCCCTAGGGGGGCCTACGAGCAGTACTTC. Its protein is CASTSTPRGAYEQYF.

This clonotype was counted ten times or more. The chain employs TRBV12-3 or TRBV12-4 and TRBJ1-4, with D possibly being TRBD1 (5 bases). V was shortened by 3 bases and J by 7 bases, with 12 bases between the two germline ends. This CDR3 region has 14 residues. The CDR3 spells CASSFGGTTEKLFF. The CDR3 DNA reads as TGTGCCAGCAGTTTTGGGGGTACGACTGAAAAACTGTTTTTT.

This clonotype has ten or more counts. The rearrangement links TRBV7-8 to TRBJ1-1, with D possibly being TRBD1 (6 bases). The V gene's germline CDR1 is SGHVS and CDR2 FQNEAQ. Trimming removed 1 base at V and 1 base at J, with 7 bases between. This CDR3 has 14 residues. CDR3 nucleotide sequence: TGTGCCAGCAGCTTAGAGACAGGGAACACTGAAGCTTTCTTT. It encodes CASSLETGNTEAFF.

V and J are TRBV25-1 and TRBJ2-4; TRBD1 aligns across 9 bases. Germline V gene sequence: CDR1 MGHDK, CDR2 SYGVNS. The CDR3 sequence is 16 residues long. V shed 2 bases, J shed 1 base, and the junction held 3 bases outside the gene matches. Here the CDR3 reads CASSEGTGKAKNIQYF. The DNA of the CDR3 is TGTGCCAGCAGTGAAGGGACAGGGAAGGCCAAAAACATTCAGTACTTC. Looking up the rest from reference TRBV25-1 and TRBJ2-4 gives the full variable domain: EADIYQTPRYLVIGTGKKITLECSQTMGHDKMYWYQQDPGMELHLIHYSYGVNSTEKGDLSSESTVSRIRTEHFPLTLESARPSHTSQYLCASSEGTGKAKNIQYFGAGTRLSVL.

Many counts were recorded for this clonotype. V and J are TRBV7-9 and TRBJ2-3; 7 nucleotides agree with TRBD1. The length of the CDR3 is 14 residues. V trimming: 6 bases; J trimming: 13 bases; junction bases outside the gene matches: 16. Germline loops: CDR1 SEHNR, CDR2 FQNEAQ (reference sequence). The CDR3 DNA sequence: TGTGCCAGCAGTCCAACCACAGGGGCCGCGCTAGAGTATTTT. Translation gives CASSPTTGAALEYF.